The entry below describes one TCR beta chain. The antigen is undetermined. The sample comes from a study of radiation and T cells in renal cell carcinoma. Overall study findings and caveats: In blood, top tumor clones expanded by 2 weeks, shrinking by 4.

CDR1 and CDR2 (germline): SEHNR, FQNEAQ (reference sequence). CDR3 length equals 14 residues. Trimming shortened V by 5 bases and J by 5 bases, and 13 bases separated the two germline ends. TCRdb's copy holds only in-frame clones and misses some; the assay was immunoSEQ multiplex PCR. The table shows some 75,000 clones, with 82% occurring only once. The time point: blood 2 weeks post-SBRT. As for treatment: 15 Gy SBRT to primary tumor, nephrectomy 4 weeks later. This renal cell carcinoma was of the clear cell type. The sequences come from blood, collected from a patient whose treatment included radiotherapy and nephrectomy. The sequence came from a man aged 55 to 70 with renal cell carcinoma. The rearrangement uses TRBV7-9 and TRBJ2-1; D remains unclear. CDR3 region: CASSGPVRDNEQFF. CDR3 nucleotides: TGTGCCAGCAGCGGACCGGTCCGCGACAATGAGCAGTTCTTC.